This T cell receptor beta chain appears in the sequencing data of a study of blood T cell repertoires in COVID-19. The wider study: Collection of acute and convalescent COVID-19 samples took place in the United States, Italy and Spain.

Original processing methods: By means of reference gene primer amplification, nucleated cell counts were estimated. Using immunoSEQ multiplex PCR, the repertoire was profiled, and TCRdb retains in-frame clones only, with some absent. V, J and clone size were drawn from that table, and D and trimming were deduced from the DNA. Of 95,000 to 150,000 clones listed, around 64% are singletons. The CDR3 consists of 12 residues. Between the trimmed V and J ends, which lost 11 bases and 7 bases, there was a span of 14 bases. Germline CDR1 is LNHDA and CDR2 is SQIVND (reference sequence). Sequencing was carried out using peripheral blood. The TCR originated in a human donor with acute or convalescent COVID-19. The donor label of this sample is uncertain. This chain joins TRBV19 and TRBJ2-2, with a tentative D call TRBD2 (5 bases). The CDR3 region is CASSRRGGELFF. Here the CDR3 DNA reads TGTGCCTCCAGCCGCCGGGGCGGGGAGCTGTTTTTT. Full variable domain (remainder filled in from reference TRBV19 and TRBJ2-2): DGGITQSPKYLFRKEGQNVTLSCEQNLNHDAMYWYRQDPGQGLRLIYYSQIVNDFQKGDIAEGYSVSREKKESFPLTVTSAQKNPTAFYLCASSRRGGELFFGEGSRLTVL.